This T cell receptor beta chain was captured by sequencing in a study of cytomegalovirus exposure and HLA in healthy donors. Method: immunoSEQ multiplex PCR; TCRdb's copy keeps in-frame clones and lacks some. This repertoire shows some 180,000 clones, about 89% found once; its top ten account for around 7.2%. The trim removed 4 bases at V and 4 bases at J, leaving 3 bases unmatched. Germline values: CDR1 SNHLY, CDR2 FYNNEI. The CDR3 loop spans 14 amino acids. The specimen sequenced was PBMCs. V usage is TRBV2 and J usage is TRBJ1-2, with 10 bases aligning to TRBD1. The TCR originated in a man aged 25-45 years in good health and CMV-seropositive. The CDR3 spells CASSGDRGSYGYTF. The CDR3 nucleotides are TGTGCCAGCAGTGGGGACAGGGGTTCCTATGGCTACACCTTC.